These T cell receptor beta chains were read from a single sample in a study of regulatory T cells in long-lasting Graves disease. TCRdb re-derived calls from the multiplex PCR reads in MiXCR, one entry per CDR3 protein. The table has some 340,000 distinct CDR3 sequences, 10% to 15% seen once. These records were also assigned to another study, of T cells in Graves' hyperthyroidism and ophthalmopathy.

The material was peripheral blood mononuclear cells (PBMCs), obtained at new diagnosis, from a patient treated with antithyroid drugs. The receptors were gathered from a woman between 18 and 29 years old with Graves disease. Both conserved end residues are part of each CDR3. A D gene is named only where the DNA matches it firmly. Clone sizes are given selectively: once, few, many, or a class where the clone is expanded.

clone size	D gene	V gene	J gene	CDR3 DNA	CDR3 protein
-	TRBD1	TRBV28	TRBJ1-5	TGTGCCAGCAGACCGGGACAGCCTAATCAGCCCCAGCATTTT	CASRPGQPNQPQHF
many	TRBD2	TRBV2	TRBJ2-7	TGTGCCAGCAGTGAACCTAGCGGGAACTACGAGCAGTACTTC	CASSEPSGNYEQYF
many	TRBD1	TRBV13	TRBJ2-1	TGTGCCAGCAGCCCCAGGGACAGCGGTCGCAATGAGCAGTTCTTC	CASSPRDSGRNEQFF
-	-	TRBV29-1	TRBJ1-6	TGCAGCGTTGAAGATCAGGGGTGGAACTCACCCCTCCACTTT	CSVEDQGWNSPLHF
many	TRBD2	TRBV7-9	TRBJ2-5	TGTGCCAGCAGCTATAGACTAACTAGCGAGGAGACCCAGTACTTC	CASSYRLTSEETQYF
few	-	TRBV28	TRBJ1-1	TGTGCCAGCAGTTTAGTCGCAGGAGTGAACACTGGAGCTTTCTTT	CASSLVAGVNTGAFF
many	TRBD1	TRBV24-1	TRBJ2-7	TGTGCCACCAGTGATTTGGTCCAGGGGGCGTACGAGCAGTACTTC	CATSDLVQGAYEQYF
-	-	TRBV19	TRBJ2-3	TGTGCCAGTAGTATAAGGGTCGGCACAGATACGCAGTATTTT	CASSIRVGTDTQYF
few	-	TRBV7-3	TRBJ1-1	TGTGCCAGCAGCTCCTCAGGACTCACTGAAGCTTTCTTT	CASSSSGLTEAFF
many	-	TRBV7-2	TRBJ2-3	TGTGCCAGCAGCTTTGTCCCGGGGCCTAGCACAGATACGCAGTATTTT	CASSFVPGPSTDTQYF
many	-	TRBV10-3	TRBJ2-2	TGTGCCATCAGTGAGTCGATCCCCGACTTGCGAGGGGCGAACACCGGGGAGCTGTTTTTT	CAISESIPDLRGANTGELFF
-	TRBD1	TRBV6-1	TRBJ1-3	TGTGCCAGCAGTGAAGGCCCCGGGACAGGGCTCCTCCGAAACACCATATATTTT	CASSEGPGTGLLRNTIYF
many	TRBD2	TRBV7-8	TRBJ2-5	TGTGCCAGCAGCTTAGGCCGGGAGGAGACGGCCGGGGTTACCCAGTACTTC	CASSLGREETAGVTQYF
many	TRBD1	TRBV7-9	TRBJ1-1	TGTGCCAGCAGCCTCCCCCCAGACAGGGAGAACACTGAAGCTTTCTTT	CASSLPPDRENTEAFF
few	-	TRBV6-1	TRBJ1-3	TGTGCCAGCAACCCAGGATCTTACACCATATATTTT	CASNPGSYTIYF
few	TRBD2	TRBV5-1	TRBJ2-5	TGCGCCAGCCAGAGAAGATTTCCCGGGGGGGGTCTGCAAGAGACCCAGTACTTC	CASQRRFPGGGLQETQYF
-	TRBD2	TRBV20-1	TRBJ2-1	TGCAGTGCTACCACGGCGGGGGGGGCCCTAAGAAATGAGCAGTTCTTC	CSATTAGGALRNEQFF
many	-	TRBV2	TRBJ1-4	TGTGCCAGCACCGGGCAGCTGGTTGGTGAAAAACTGTTTTTT	CASTGQLVGEKLFF
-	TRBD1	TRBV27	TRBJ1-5	TGTGCCGGCAGGACATGGAGTACCGGGACAGGGGATCAGCCCCAGCATTTT	CAGRTWSTGTGDQPQHF
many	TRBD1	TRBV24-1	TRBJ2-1	TGTGCCACTTCCCTACAGGGGTTCGATGAGCAGTTCTTC	CATSLQGFDEQFF
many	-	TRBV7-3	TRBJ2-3	TGTGCCAGCAGCCCGCTGGGACCCCCGGCTGATACGCAGTATTTT	CASSPLGPPADTQYF
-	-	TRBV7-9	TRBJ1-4	TGTGCCAGCAGCCCGCGAGGGGCTAATGAAAAACTGTTTTTT	CASSPRGANEKLFF
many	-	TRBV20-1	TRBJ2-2	TGCAGTGCTAAGAGGCCGAACACCGGGGAGCTGTTTTTT	CSAKRPNTGELFF
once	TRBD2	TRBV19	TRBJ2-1	TGTGCCACCAAACTAGCGGGAGTTCGTAATGAGCAGTTCTTC	CATKLAGVRNEQFF
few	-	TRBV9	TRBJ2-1	TGTGCCAGCAGCGTAGGTTCCGAGCAGTTCTTC	CASSVGSEQFF
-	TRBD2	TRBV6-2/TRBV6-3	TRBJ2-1	TGTGCCAGCAGTTTCACGACTAGCGGGAGTAAGGGTGAGCAGTTCTTC	CASSFTTSGSKGEQFF
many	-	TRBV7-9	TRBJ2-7	TGTGCCAGCAGCTTAGGGCCCGGCAGGGGTCGTGAGCAGTACTTC	CASSLGPGRGREQYF
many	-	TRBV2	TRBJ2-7	TGTGCCAGCCGGACACGAGGGGACTACGAGCAGTACTTC	CASRTRGDYEQYF